This T cell receptor (beta chain) was retrieved from a study of immune evolution from preneoplasia to lung adenocarcinoma. About the research overall: HLA loss of heterozygosity: roughly 7.5% AIS, about 15% MIA, around 33% ADC, none AAH.

Some clones are missing from TCRdb's copy, which holds only in-frame ones; the method was immunoSEQ multiplex PCR. The sample contains under 7,000 clones, 73% of which appear only once. Germline CDR1 reads GTSNPN; CDR2 reads SVGIG (reference sequence). V was pared by 3 bases and J by 5 bases, with 8 bases of the junction left unmatched. The CDR3 runs 15 residues. The V and J genes are TRBV30 and TRBJ1-5; TRBD1 aligns across 9 bases. Source material: FFPE lung adenocarcinoma in situ tissue. The sequence derives from a donor at least 70 years old with lung adenocarcinoma. The CDR3 reads CAWRKGGTGYQPQHF. The CDR3 nucleotides read TGTGCCTGGAGAAAAGGAGGGACAGGGTATCAGCCCCAGCATTTT.